The 9 T cell receptor beta chains below come from one sample, sequenced in a study of T cell responses to AZD1222 COVID-19 vaccine. Profiling relied on immunoSEQ multiplex PCR, and the TCRdb table lists in-frame clones only, not all of them. The data contain 90,000 to 150,000 clones, approximately 90% of them singletons. The material was peripheral blood, obtained on day 0 of AZD1222 vaccination. The receptors were gathered from an adult in good health.

The chain links TRBV18 to TRBJ2-1, with TRBD1 matching over 7 bases. Losses at the gene ends were 4 bases for V and 6 bases for J; bases not matched to a gene: 9. CDR3 length: 15 amino acids. Looked up from germline, CDR1 is KGHSH and CDR2 is LQKENI. CDR3 bases: TGTGCCAGCTCACTCGTAGGACAGGCTGGCAATGAGCAGTTCTTC. This encodes CASSLVGQAGNEQFF.

The CDR3 is CASSLAGGVEAEAFF. CDR3 in DNA: TGTGCCAGCAGCCTAGCCGGCGGGGTGGAAGCTGAAGCTTTCTTT. The chain is built from TRBV4-2 and TRBJ1-1; D not resolved. V was shortened by 4 bases and J by 6 bases, with 18 bases between the two germline ends. Germline CDR1 is LGHNA and CDR2 is YNFKEQ. This CDR3 has 15 residues.

The chain couples TRBV6-6 to TRBJ1-4; TRBD1 agrees at 7 bases. The germline CDR1 and CDR2 sequences are MNHNY and SVGAGI (reference sequence). The CDR3 runs to 12 residues. J was trimmed by 7 bases and V by 6 bases; bases with no gene match: 2. Here the CDR3 reads CASRDRSEKLFF. The CDR3 DNA is TGTGCCAGCAGGGACAGGAGTGAAAAACTGTTTTTT.

The genes are TRBV7-9 and TRBJ2-3, with D perhaps being TRBD1 or TRBD2 (5 bases each). Trimming left V 2 bases short and J 5 bases short, with 17 bases between. The CDR3 consists of 16 residues. Germline V gene sequence: CDR1 SEHNR, CDR2 FQNEAQ (reference sequence). CDR3 residues: CASSLRAGLGGDTQYF. The CDR3 DNA follows: TGTGCCAGCAGCTTACGGGCCGGTCTTGGGGGAGATACGCAGTATTTT.

The chain links TRBV19 to TRBJ1-5, with 7 nucleotides matching TRBD1. Germline V gene sequence: CDR1 LNHDA, CDR2 SQIVND (reference sequence). V shed 3 bases and J 0 bases; nucleotides not matched to a gene: 2. This CDR3 has 15 amino acids. CDR3 protein: CASSMDRTSNQPQHF. In nucleotides, the CDR3 is TGTGCCAGTAGTATGGACAGGACTAGCAATCAGCCCCAGCATTTT.

The gene calls are TRBV5-1 and TRBJ2-7; no definite D call. The germline CDR1 and CDR2 sequences are SGHRS and YFSETQ. The CDR3 has 15 amino acids. The germline V and J ends were trimmed by 0 bases and 2 bases, with 12 bases remaining between them. CDR3 amino acids: CASSLAGQTTYEQYF. The CDR3 DNA sequence: TGCGCCAGCAGCTTGGCCGGGCAGACCACCTACGAGCAGTACTTC.

The genes are TRBV28 and TRBJ2-7; 14 nucleotides match TRBD2. V shed 7 bases, J shed 4 bases, and the junction held 6 bases outside the gene matches. Per germline, CDR1 MDHEN and CDR2 SYDVKM. The CDR3 extends over 15 amino acids. The CDR3 sequence: CASTPGLAGGYEQYF. CDR3 DNA: TGTGCCAGCACCCCCGGACTAGCGGGAGGTTACGAGCAGTACTTC.

This clone was counted once. The V call is TRBV28, the J call TRBJ1-2; TRBD1 aligns across 9 bases. CDR1 and CDR2 (germline): MDHEN, SYDVKM. This CDR3 has 16 residues. The V gene end was trimmed by 7 bases and the J gene end by 7 bases; junction bases not matched to a gene: 16. CDR3 nucleotide sequence: TGTGCCAGCACCCATCAACAGGGGGCGCGTTCAAGTGGCTACACCTTC. This encodes CASTHQQGARSSGYTF.

The V gene is TRBV5-1, the J gene TRBJ2-2; D remains ambiguous. In germline, CDR1 is SGHRS, CDR2 YFSETQ. This CDR3 is built from 15 residues. V lost 1 base, J lost 6 bases, and 13 bases lay in between. CDR3 coding DNA: TGCGCCAGCAGCTTGACTACTGTGTCAGCCGGGGAGCTGTTTTTT. Protein sequence: CASSLTTVSAGELFF.